The clone carrying this T cell receptor (beta chain) was picked up one time. In the original analysis: Estimation of nucleated cell counts was performed using reference gene primer amplification. The repertoire was sequenced with immunoSEQ multiplex PCR; TCRdb's copy has only in-frame clones and lacks some. V and J calls and clone size come straight from that table; D and trimming were deduced from the DNA. Among 40,000 to 60,000 clones listed, about nine tenths were seen once. Looked up from germline, CDR1 is SQVTM and CDR2 is ANQGSEA. V gave up 6 bases and J gave up 4 bases; unmatched junction bases: 8. This CDR3 has 13 amino acids. The source of the sample is a study of blood T cell repertoires in COVID-19. Whole-study context: Samples of COVID-19 (acute and convalescent) were obtained from the United States, Italy and Spain. The cDNA or gDNA used as material had been derived from T cells, B-cell-depleted T cells, or PBMCs.

Sequencing input: peripheral blood. This chain links TRBV29-1 with TRBJ1-1; 7 positions match TRBD1. The TCR originated in a woman aged 80 or over with COVID-19, enrolled during active disease. CDR3 loop: CSVTTGTGTEAFF. CDR3 sequence (DNA): TGCAGCGTAACGACAGGGACGGGCACTGAAGCTTTCTTT.